This T cell receptor (beta chain) was found in a study of T cell repertoires in cytomegalovirus infection. Turning to the study itself: The public TCR beta signatures pointed to both CMV infection and matching HLA type.

The study, taken as a whole, reports: The cumulative frequency of public TCR beta families distinguished individuals who carried CMV together with the relevant HLA. It was HLA-C-restricted CMV-specific TCR beta clonotypes that dominated the response ex vivo.

Germline V gene lookup returns CDR1 SEHNR and CDR2 FQNEAQ (reference sequence). The CDR3 is 14 amino acids. V lost 1 base and J 5 bases, leaving 9 bases between the germline ends. This clonotype came up a few times. The antigen is undetermined. TCRdb re-called the reads with MiXCR, one entry per CDR3 protein. The data hold fewer than 1,000,000 distinct CDR3 sequences, with 30% to 40% observed a single time. The TCR originated in a human donor in good health (CMV status not recorded). Some clones in this sample may be carry-over from other donors' samples. The material was cultured CD8+ T cells from PBMCs, obtained from culture after CMV antigen stimulation. J is TRBJ1-5 and V is TRBV7-9; D possibly corresponds to TRBD1 (6 bases). CDR3 nucleotide sequence: TGTGCCAGCAGCTTAGGGGGGGGCTATCAGCCCCAGCATTTT. Translation gives CASSLGGGYQPQHF.